This TCR beta chain came from a study of OX40 agonist ivuxolimab in advanced cancers. Background on the whole study: Ivuxolimab was an agonistic, fully human IgG2 monoclonal antibody directed against OX40 (CD134), a costimulatory receptor. Intravenous ivuxolimab was administered to patients every 2 weeks at six dose levels: 0.01, 0.1, 0.3, 1.5, 3 and 10 mg/kg. Of the roughly 50 dose-escalation patients, hepatocellular carcinoma was present in around 19, melanoma in roughly 15, renal cell carcinoma in 9 and head and neck cancer in 9. In the dose-escalation cohort, around four fifths of patients were male, and the mean age was roughly 60 years, with a range of roughly 20 to 80. Patients were allowed to have had prior anti-PD-1, anti-PD-L1 or anti-CTLA-4 therapy, and 40% of the dose-escalation patients had previously received checkpoint inhibitors. Partial responses were achieved by three dose-escalation patients, of whom one had hepatocellular carcinoma and two had cutaneous melanoma. Peripheral TCRbeta sequencing aimed to test whether ivuxolimab altered TCR sequence diversity and caused clonal T-cell expansion. The paper reports the monotherapy dose-escalation portion (N of about 50 patients) of the phase I ivuxolimab trial. Study-wide findings and limitations: Low levels of normalized T-cell clonal expansion were also seen in some patients who did not respond. In the 0.1-3.0 mg/kg groups, partial responders had among the lowest normalized peripheral clonal expansion, particularly in CD8+ T cells. After ivuxolimab, CD8+ T cells had more expanded clones than CD4+ T cells on average. Antigen specificity was not determined for the clonally expanded peripheral T cells. Clonal expansion of both CD4+ and CD8+ blood T cells was observed from baseline to week 6 at doses 0.1 to 3.0 mg/kg.

Regarding this clone: The specificity of this receptor is unknown. Per-base quality was not reported, and no clone a single base away is much larger than it.

CDR1 and CDR2 were assigned from the germline V gene (reference sequence) as SGHNT and YYREEE. The CDR3 contains 15 residues, cysteine and phenylalanine counted. Only the CDR3 DNA is retained, 45 bases long and in frame from the first base. V has 3 bases trimmed and J has 2 bases trimmed; junction bases matching no gene number 8. To sequence the TCRbeta CDR3 region, genomic DNA was isolated from the sorted cells. TCRbeta CDR3 regions were sequenced using the immunoSEQ Assay. Imported from immuneACCESS, the table was reduced by TCRdb to in-frame sequences with V and J called. These copies leave out some clones; in studies compared against another copy, an unresolved V gene accounts for under half, and the cause of the remainder is not known. For this sample there are approximately 73,000 clones; more than 80% appear just once. The ten largest clones represent roughly 3% of the sample. The trial excluded patients who had a history of autoimmune disease or were on systemic immunosuppression. In every dose cohort, peripheral blood was drawn for TCR sequencing at baseline, cycle 4 day 1, and cycle 7 day 1. The samples were taken from a phase I, first-in-human, multicenter, open-label dose-escalation trial of ivuxolimab. The trial enrolled adults with locally advanced or metastatic head and neck squamous cell, hepatocellular, melanoma or renal cell carcinoma. Before TCR sequencing, CD4+ and CD8+ T cells were separately sorted from peripheral blood.

The chain is made from TRBV5-4 and TRBJ2-7, with 7 junctional bases fitting TRBD2. Sequences were derived from CD4+ or CD8+ T cells sorted from blood, sampled in a trial of the OX40 agonist ivuxolimab. This sequence was found in an adult with an advanced solid tumor such as melanoma, head and neck, liver or kidney cancer. The DNA reads as follows: TGTGCCAGCAGCTCCCCTAGCGGTGCTACCTACGAGCAGTACTTC. Its product reads: CASSSPSGATYEQYF.